The 17 T cell receptor beta chains given below trace back to one sample, sequenced in a study of T cell repertoires in cytomegalovirus infection. TCRdb re-called the reads with MiXCR, one entry per CDR3 protein. The profile shows 400,000 to 600,000 distinct CDR3 sequences, roughly 43% of them singletons. No antigens are known for them. This material consisted of cultured PBMCs, taken from culture after CMV antigen stimulation. These receptors were collected from a human donor in good health (CMV status not recorded). Some clones in this sample may be carry-over from other donors' samples.

J is TRBJ2-1 and V is TRBV4-1; D remains unclear. Germline loops: CDR1 MGHRA, CDR2 YSYEKL. This CDR3 is built from 15 residues. The V gene lost 4 bases and the J gene lost 2 bases, with 12 bases spanning the gap. In DNA form, the CDR3 reads TGCGCCAGCAGCCGTACCGGTTCCCCCTACAATGAGCAGTTCTTC. Its protein product is CASSRTGSPYNEQFF.

The CDR3 sequence is CASSSMLTALPVRGGEQFF. In DNA, the CDR3 is TGTGCCAGCAGTTCCATGCTTACAGCCCTGCCGGTTCGGGGGGGTGAGCAGTTCTTC. This chain links TRBV6-6 with TRBJ2-1, with TRBD2 matching 8 bases. The germline CDR1 and CDR2 sequences are MNHNY and SVGAGI (reference sequence). The CDR3 runs 19 residues. J was trimmed by 9 bases and V by 4 bases; bases with no gene match: 23.

This clonotype turned up a few times. V is TRBV6-5 and J is TRBJ1-1; no clear D. Germline CDR1 and CDR2: MNHEY and SVGAGI. V was cut by 8 bases and J by 5 bases, with 21 bases left in between. This CDR3 region has 15 residues. The CDR3 is CASGRTPGMGTEAFF. The CDR3 region has the DNA TGTGCCAGCGGGAGAACCCCGGGGATGGGGACTGAAGCTTTCTTT.

The chain has TRBV20-1 and TRBJ2-1; 7 bases match TRBD2. There are 14 residues in the CDR3. CDR1 is DFQATT, CDR2 SNEGSKA, per germline (reference sequence). V was pared by 3 bases and J by 2 bases, with 4 bases of the junction left unmatched. This CDR3 reads CSASKAGTYNEQFF. DNA for the CDR3: TGCAGTGCTAGCAAAGCGGGGACCTACAATGAGCAGTTCTTC.

The CDR3 spells CSVGDRPYEQYF. The DNA for the CDR3 is TGCAGTGTGGGAGACAGGCCCTACGAGCAGTACTTC. V is TRBV20-1 and J is TRBJ2-7, with D tentatively TRBD1 (6 bases). The CDR3 runs 12 residues. Trimming cost V 7 bases and J 2 bases, with 12 bases left between them. Germline V CDR1 and CDR2: DFQATT, SNEGSKA (reference sequence).

This clonotype came up many times. The rearrangement joins TRBV7-6 to TRBJ2-2; tentative D call: TRBD2 (6 bases). Germline CDR1 SGHVS, CDR2 FNYEAQ. The V and J ends lost 4 bases and 4 bases respectively, with 13 bases between them. The CDR3 sequence is 15 residues long. Here the CDR3 reads CASSSSLAPTGELFF. CDR3 DNA sequence: TGTGCCAGCAGCTCCAGTCTAGCGCCCACCGGGGAGCTGTTTTTT. The full variable domain, completed using reference TRBV7-6 and TRBJ2-2, is GAGVSQSPRYKVTKRGQDVALRCDPISGHVSLYWYRQALGQGPEFLTYFNYEAQQDKSGLPNDRFSAERPEGSISTLTIQRTEQRDSAMYRCASSSSLAPTGELFFGEGSRLTVL.

This clonotype was picked up a small number of times. This CDR3 is CASSLVVVGTDTQYF. CDR3 nucleotide sequence: TGTGCCAGCAGCTTAGTGGTAGTGGGAACCGATACGCAGTATTTT. The chain uses TRBV7-2 and TRBJ2-3; unclear D gene. Trimming took off 1 base at V and 6 bases at J, with 14 bases between the two ends. Germline values: CDR1 SGHTA, CDR2 FQGNSA. This CDR3 is built from 15 residues. Looking up the rest from reference TRBV7-2 and TRBJ2-3 gives the full variable domain: GAGVSQSPSNKVTEKGKDVELRCDPISGHTALYWYRQSLGQGLEFLIYFQGNSAPDKSGLPSDRFSAERTGGSVSTLTIQRTQQEDSAVYLCASSLVVVGTDTQYFGPGTRLTVL.

The chain recombines TRBV6-5 with TRBJ1-5; 7 bases are a match to TRBD1. The CDR3 runs 14 residues. The V gene's germline CDR1 is MNHEY and CDR2 SVGAGI. V shed 6 bases, J shed 7 bases, and the junction held 9 bases outside the gene matches. CDR3 residues: CASSRTGEWQPQHF. Written as DNA, the CDR3 is TGTGCCAGCAGCCGGACAGGTGAATGGCAGCCCCAGCATTTT.

V gene TRBV27 combines with J gene TRBJ1-6, with D possibly matching TRBD1 (5 bases). This CDR3 is built from 14 residues. Germline CDR1 and CDR2: MNHEY and SMNVEV (reference sequence). V was pared by 8 bases and J by 6 bases, with 14 bases between. As DNA, the CDR3 is TGTGCCAGCGGCAGACAGCCGTTTAATTCACCCCTCCACTTT. Translated: CASGRQPFNSPLHF.

The CDR3 DNA sequence: TGTGCCAGCAGCACGACAGGGGGAAATTCACCCCTCCACTTT. The encoded protein is CASSTTGGNSPLHF. The chain has TRBV7-9 and TRBJ1-6; the match to TRBD1 covers 9 bases. CDR1 SEHNR and CDR2 FQNEAQ come from the germline V gene (reference sequence). This CDR3 has 14 residues. V lost 5 bases and J lost 7; bases outside the gene matches: 3.

This clonotype was seen more than once but under ten times. J is TRBJ1-1 and V is TRBV5-6; perhaps TRBD1 as D (6 bases). Per germline, CDR1 SGHDT and CDR2 YYEEEE. V gave up 6 bases and J gave up 3 bases, with 15 bases separating them. This CDR3 has 14 amino acids. CDR3: CASIPGGRDTEAFF. The CDR3 DNA reads as TGTGCCAGCATCCCGGGGGGGCGTGACACTGAAGCTTTCTTT.

Remarks on this clonotype: In this CDR3 the conserved last residue, phenylalanine or tryptophan, is missing, so a read error is likely. The DNA is left out, because the CDR3 cannot be placed on it with certainty; the CDR3 is given as TCRdb lists it. This rearrangement joins TRBV7-2 to TRBJ2-7; the table's D call, TRBD1, was not checked against the DNA. The CDR3 spans 13 residues, counting both ends. From germline, CDR1 is SGHTA and CDR2 FQGNSA. This CDR3 is CASSLGLQQHRGN.

The chain carries TRBV7-4 and TRBJ2-7; no definite D call. V lost 3 bases, J lost 4 bases, and 10 bases lay in between. Germline V CDR1 and CDR2: SGHVT, SQSDAQ. This CDR3 has 13 residues. Written as DNA, the CDR3 is TGTGCCAGCAGCTTCCTCGGACGTTACGAGCAGTACTTC. Residues: CASSFLGRYEQYF.

This clonotype was seen a few times. This sequence joins TRBV7-9 and TRBJ2-3; D possibly corresponds to TRBD1 (5 bases). The V end was cut by 2 bases, the J end by 6 bases, with 6 bases between. This CDR3 region has 12 residues. From germline, CDR1 is SEHNR and CDR2 FQNEAQ (reference sequence). CDR3 amino acids: CASSLRQDTQYF. The DNA for the CDR3 is TGTGCCAGCAGCTTACGACAGGATACGCAGTATTTT.

This sequence joins TRBV7-8 and TRBJ2-5; D is unclear. The CDR3 is 13 amino acids. The germline CDR1 and CDR2 sequences are SGHVS and FQNEAQ. Trimming took 2 bases from V and 5 from J, leaving 9 bases between them. CDR3 in amino acids: CASSLTRWETQYF. As DNA, the CDR3 is TGTGCCAGCAGCTTAACGCGTTGGGAGACCCAGTACTTC.

The chain recombines TRBV5-1 with TRBJ1-6; 7 nucleotides match TRBD1. The CDR3 covers 17 residues. V shed 4 bases, J shed 0 bases, and the junction held 7 bases outside the gene matches. Per germline, CDR1 SGHRS and CDR2 YFSETQ. CDR3: CASSPGQSSSYNSPLHF. The DNA for the CDR3 is TGCGCCAGCAGCCCGGGACAGTCAAGCTCCTATAATTCACCCCTCCACTTT.

This chain connects TRBV5-5 to TRBJ2-5, with TRBD1 matching over 8 bases. With 4 bases clipped from V and 2 bases from J, the junction kept 19 bases outside the gene matches. The CDR3 has 19 residues. Looked up from germline, CDR1 is SGHKS and CDR2 is YYEKEE (reference sequence). CDR3 DNA: TGTGCCAGCAGCCAGGCGGACAGGGAGAATATCATACTTCAAGAGACCCAGTACTTC. Residues: CASSQADRENIILQETQYF.